This T cell receptor (beta chain) was found in a study of blood T cells in healthy people across ages. Study-wide results and limits: Older age coincided with a roughly linear decline in TCR beta diversity per million T cells. CMV infection status of these donors was not known. Both higher diversity and more naive CD4+ cells marked long-lived donors when set against aged donors.

This CDR3 comprises 15 residues. The V and J ends lost 6 bases and 1 base, in that order; junction bases with no gene match: 3. Germline CDR1 reads MNHEY; CDR2 reads SVGAGI. A second roughly 6 to 11 cycle PCR used barcoded and J-beta primers. TCRdb reprocessed the 5' RACE reads with MiXCR, giving one entry per CDR3 protein. This sample has 1.5 million to 2 million distinct CDR3 sequences; roughly two fifths occur once, and the top ten carry 23%. A word on this clonotype: Its specificity is not known.

The TCR was taken from a human donor in good health. V is TRBV6-5 and J is TRBJ2-2; 9 nucleotides line up with TRBD1. What was sequenced was blood. Written as DNA, the CDR3 is TGTGCCAGCAGAAACAGGGGGCTGAACACCGGGGAGCTGTTTTTT. It translates to CASRNRGLNTGELFF.